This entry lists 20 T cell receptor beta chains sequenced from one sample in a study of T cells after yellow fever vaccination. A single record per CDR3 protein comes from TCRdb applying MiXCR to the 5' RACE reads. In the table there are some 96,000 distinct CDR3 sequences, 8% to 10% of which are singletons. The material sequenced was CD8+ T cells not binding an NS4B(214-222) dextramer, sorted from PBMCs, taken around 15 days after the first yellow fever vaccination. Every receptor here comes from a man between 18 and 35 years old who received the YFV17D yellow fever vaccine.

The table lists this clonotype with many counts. The CDR3 DNA is TGTGCCAGCAGCCCACCTCAGTCCAGGAAAGAGACCCAGTACTTC. It codes for CASSPPQSRKETQYF. This sequence joins TRBV7-9 and TRBJ2-5; D remains ambiguous. The CDR3 runs to 15 residues. Germline V gives CDR1 SEHNR, CDR2 FQNEAQ (reference sequence). Trimming left V 5 bases short and J 3 bases short, with 16 bases between.

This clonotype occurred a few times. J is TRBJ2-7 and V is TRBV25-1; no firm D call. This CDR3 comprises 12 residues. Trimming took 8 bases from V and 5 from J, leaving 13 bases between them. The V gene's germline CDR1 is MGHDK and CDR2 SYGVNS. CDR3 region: CASRMKSHEQYV. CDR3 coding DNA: TGTGCCAGCCGGATGAAATCCCACGAGCAGTACGTC.

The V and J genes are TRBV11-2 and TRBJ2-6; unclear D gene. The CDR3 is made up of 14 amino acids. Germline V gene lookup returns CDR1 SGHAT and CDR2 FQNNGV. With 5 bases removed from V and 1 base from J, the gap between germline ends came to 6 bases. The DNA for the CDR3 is TGTGCCAGCAGCCTCCATTCTGGGGCCAACGTCCTGACTTTC. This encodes CASSLHSGANVLTF.

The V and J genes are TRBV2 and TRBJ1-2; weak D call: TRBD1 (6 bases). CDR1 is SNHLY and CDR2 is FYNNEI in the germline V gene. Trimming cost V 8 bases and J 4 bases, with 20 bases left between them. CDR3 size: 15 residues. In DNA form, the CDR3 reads TGTGCCAGCCCGACTTCCGGGACACAAAGCTATGGCTACACCTTC. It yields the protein CASPTSGTQSYGYTF.

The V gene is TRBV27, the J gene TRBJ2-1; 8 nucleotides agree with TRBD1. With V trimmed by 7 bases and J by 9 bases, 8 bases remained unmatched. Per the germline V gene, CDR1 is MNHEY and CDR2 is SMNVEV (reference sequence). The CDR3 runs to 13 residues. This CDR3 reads CASNPGGTGEQFF. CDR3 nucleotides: TGTGCCAGCAACCCAGGGGGCACGGGTGAGCAGTTCTTC.

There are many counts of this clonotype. Written as DNA, the CDR3 is TGTGCCAGCAAAGGGGGCCGCACTGAAGCTTTCTTT. It codes for CASKGGRTEAFF. This rearrangement joins TRBV7-2 to TRBJ1-1, with TRBD1 identical over 7 bases. This CDR3 comprises 12 residues. The ends lost 7 bases at V and 4 bases at J; junction bases unmatched: 3. Germline loops: CDR1 SGHTA, CDR2 FQGNSA.

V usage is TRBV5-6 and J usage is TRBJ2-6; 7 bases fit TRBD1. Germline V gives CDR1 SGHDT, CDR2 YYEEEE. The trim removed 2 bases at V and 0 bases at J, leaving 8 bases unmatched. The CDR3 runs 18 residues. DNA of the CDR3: TGTGCCAGCAGCTTCTTCGGACAGGAGATCTCTGGGGCCAACGTCCTGACTTTC. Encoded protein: CASSFFGQEISGANVLTF.

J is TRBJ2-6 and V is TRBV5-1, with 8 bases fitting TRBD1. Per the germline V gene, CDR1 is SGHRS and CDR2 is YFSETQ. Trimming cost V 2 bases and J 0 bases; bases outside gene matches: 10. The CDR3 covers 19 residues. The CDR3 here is CASSLRGTGPSSGANVLTF. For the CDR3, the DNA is TGCGCCAGCAGCTTACGAGGGACAGGACCGAGCTCTGGGGCCAACGTCCTGACTTTC.

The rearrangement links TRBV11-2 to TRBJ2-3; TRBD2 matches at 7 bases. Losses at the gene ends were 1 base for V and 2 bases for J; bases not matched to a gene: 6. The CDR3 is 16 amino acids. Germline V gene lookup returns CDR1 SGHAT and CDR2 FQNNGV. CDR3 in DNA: TGTGCCAGCAGCTTAGGGTCGGGACTATACACAGATACGCAGTATTTT. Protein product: CASSLGSGLYTDTQYF.

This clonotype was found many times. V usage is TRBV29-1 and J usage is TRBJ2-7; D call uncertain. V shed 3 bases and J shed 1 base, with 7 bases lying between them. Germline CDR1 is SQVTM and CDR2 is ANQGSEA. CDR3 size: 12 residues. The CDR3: CSVEANSYEQYF. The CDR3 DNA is TGCAGCGTTGAGGCCAATTCCTACGAGCAGTACTTC.

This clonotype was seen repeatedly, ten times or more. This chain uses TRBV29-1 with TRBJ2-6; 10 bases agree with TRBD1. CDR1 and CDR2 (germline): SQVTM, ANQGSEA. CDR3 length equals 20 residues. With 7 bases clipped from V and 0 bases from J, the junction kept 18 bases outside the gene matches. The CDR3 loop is CSERPGQGSVIYSGANVLTF. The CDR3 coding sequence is TGCAGCGAAAGACCGGGACAGGGGTCAGTAATTTACTCTGGGGCCAACGTCCTGACTTTC.

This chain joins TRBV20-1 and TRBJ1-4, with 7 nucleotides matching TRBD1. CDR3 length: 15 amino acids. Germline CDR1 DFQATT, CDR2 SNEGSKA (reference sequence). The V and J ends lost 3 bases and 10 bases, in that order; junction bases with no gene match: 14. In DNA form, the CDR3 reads TGCAGTGCTAGTAAAGAGACAGGGAGGCAGGGAAAACTGTTTTTT. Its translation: CSASKETGRQGKLFF.

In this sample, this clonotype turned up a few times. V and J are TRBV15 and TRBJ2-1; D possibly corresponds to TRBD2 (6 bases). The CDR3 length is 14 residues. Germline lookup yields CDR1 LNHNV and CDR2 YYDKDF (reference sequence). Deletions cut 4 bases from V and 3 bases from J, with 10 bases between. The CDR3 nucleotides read TGTGCCACCAGCATGGGACTGAGCTACAATGAGCAGTTCTTC. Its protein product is CATSMGLSYNEQFF.

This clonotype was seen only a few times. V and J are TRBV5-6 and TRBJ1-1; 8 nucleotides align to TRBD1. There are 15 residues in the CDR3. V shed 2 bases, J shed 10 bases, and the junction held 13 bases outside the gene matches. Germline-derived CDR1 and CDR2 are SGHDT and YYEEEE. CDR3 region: CASSFGTGFGAGAFF. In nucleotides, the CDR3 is TGTGCCAGCAGCTTCGGGACAGGTTTTGGTGCTGGAGCTTTCTTT.

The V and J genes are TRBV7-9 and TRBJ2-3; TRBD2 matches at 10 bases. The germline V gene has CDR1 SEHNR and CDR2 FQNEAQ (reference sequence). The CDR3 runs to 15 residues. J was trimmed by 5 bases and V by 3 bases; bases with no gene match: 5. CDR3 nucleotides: TGTGCCAGCAGCTTTCTAGCGGGGGCGGAAGATACGCAGTATTTT. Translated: CASSFLAGAEDTQYF. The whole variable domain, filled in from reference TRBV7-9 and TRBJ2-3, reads DTGVSQNPRHKITKRGQNVTFRCDPISEHNRLYWYRQTLGQGPEFLTYFQNEAQLEKSRLLSDRFSAERPKGSFSTLEIQRTEQGDSAMYLCASSFLAGAEDTQYFGPGTRLTVL.

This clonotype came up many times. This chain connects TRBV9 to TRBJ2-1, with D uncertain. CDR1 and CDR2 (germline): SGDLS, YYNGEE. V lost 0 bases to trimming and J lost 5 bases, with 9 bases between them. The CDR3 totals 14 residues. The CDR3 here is CASSVAGWDNEQFF. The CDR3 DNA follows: TGTGCCAGCAGCGTAGCTGGATGGGACAATGAGCAGTTCTTC.

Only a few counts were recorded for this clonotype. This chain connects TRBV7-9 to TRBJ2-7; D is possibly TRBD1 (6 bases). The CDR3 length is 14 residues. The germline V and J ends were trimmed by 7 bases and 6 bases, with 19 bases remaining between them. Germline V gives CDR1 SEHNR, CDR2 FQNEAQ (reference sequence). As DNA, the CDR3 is TGTGCCAGCATCGGGGACACTTCAGTGCGCGAGCAGTACTTC. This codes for CASIGDTSVREQYF.

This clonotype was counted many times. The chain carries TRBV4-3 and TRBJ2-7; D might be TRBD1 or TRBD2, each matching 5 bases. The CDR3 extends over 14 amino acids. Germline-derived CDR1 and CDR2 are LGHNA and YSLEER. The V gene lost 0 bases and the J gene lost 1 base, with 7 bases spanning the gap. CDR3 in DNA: TGCGCCAGCAGCCAAGATTGGGGGTCCTACGAGCAGTACTTC. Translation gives CASSQDWGSYEQYF.

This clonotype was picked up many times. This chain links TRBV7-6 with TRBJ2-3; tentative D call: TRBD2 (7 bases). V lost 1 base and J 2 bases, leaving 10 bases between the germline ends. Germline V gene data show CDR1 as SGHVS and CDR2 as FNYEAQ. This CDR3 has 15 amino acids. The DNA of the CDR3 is TGTGCCAGCAGCTTAGGGGGGGGCACCACAGATACGCAGTATTTT. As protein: CASSLGGGTTDTQYF.

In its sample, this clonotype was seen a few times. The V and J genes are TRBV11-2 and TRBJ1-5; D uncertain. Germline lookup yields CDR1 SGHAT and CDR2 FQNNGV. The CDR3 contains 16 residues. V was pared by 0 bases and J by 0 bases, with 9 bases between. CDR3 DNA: TGTGCCAGCAGCTTAGAGTCTGGGAGTAGCAATCAGCCCCAGCATTTT. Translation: CASSLESGSSNQPQHF.